The entry that follows covers one T cell receptor beta chain sequence. Its antigen remains unknown. Looked up from germline, CDR1 is LGHDT and CDR2 is YNNKEL (reference sequence). The CDR3 totals 16 residues. The ends lost 1 base at V and 2 bases at J; junction bases unmatched: 5. A 5'RACE reaction primed in the constant segment made cDNA libraries of TCR alpha and TCR beta, and these carried sample barcodes and UMIs. TCRdb processed the 5' RACE reads anew with MiXCR; each CDR3 protein has one entry. The profile shows 45,000 or so distinct CDR3 sequences, around 6.1% of them singletons. The sample is drawn from a study of T-cell memory formation after mild COVID-19. Whole-study context: TCR clusters showed largely donor specificity. Regarding the study as a whole: A second wave expanding day 15 to 37 was CD4+-biased; contracting clones were balanced. Researchers report contracting CD4+ clones mostly in CM and EM, with CD8+ clones in EMRA.

The sample consisted of PBMCs or a T cell subset sorted from them (not recorded which). This chain joins TRBV3-1 and TRBJ2-5, with 9 bases matching TRBD2. This clonotype originated in an adult who had mild COVID-19 (a few samples of this study predate the infection). Cell type and time point are not known. CDR3 in amino acids: CASSQVLAGLQETQYF. CDR3 nucleotides: TGTGCCAGCAGCCAAGTCCTAGCGGGGTTGCAAGAGACCCAGTACTTC.